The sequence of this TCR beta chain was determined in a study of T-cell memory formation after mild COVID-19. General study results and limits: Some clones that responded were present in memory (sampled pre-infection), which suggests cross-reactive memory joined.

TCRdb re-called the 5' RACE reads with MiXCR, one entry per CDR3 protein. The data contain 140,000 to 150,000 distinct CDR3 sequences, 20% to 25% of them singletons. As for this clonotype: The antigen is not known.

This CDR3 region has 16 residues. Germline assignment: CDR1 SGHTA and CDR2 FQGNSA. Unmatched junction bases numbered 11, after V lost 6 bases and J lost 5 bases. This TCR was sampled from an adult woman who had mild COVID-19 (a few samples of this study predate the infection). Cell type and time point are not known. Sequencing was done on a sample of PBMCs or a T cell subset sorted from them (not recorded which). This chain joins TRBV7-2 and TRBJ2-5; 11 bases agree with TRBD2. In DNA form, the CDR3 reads TGTGCCAGCAGTTCAATAGCGGGAGGGCGTACGGAGACCCAGTACTTC. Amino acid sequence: CASSSIAGGRTETQYF.